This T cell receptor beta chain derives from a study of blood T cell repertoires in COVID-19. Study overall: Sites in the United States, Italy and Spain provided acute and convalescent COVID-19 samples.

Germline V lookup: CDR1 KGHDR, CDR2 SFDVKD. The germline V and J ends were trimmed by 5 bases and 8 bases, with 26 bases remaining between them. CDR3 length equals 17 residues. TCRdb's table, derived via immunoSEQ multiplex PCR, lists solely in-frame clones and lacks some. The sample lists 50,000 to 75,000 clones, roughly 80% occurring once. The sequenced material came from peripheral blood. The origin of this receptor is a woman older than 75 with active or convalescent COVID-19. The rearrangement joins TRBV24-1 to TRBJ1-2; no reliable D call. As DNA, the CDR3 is TGTGCCACCAGTGTTCCCCCGCTATGCGCTCCCTCGGGGGGCTACACCTTC. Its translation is CATSVPPLCAPSGGYTF.